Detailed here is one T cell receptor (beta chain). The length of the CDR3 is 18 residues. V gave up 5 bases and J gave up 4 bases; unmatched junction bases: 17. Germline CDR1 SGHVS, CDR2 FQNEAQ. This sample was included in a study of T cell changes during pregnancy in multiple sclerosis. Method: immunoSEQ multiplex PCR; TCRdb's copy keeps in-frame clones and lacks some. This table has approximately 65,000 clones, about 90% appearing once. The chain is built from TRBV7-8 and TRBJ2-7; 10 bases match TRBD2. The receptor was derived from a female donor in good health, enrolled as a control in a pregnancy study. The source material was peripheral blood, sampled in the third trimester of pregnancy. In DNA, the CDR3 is TGTGCCAGCAGCCCCGAGCGGGGGGGACTCTCGGGCTCATACGAGCAGTACTTC. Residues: CASSPERGGLSGSYEQYF.